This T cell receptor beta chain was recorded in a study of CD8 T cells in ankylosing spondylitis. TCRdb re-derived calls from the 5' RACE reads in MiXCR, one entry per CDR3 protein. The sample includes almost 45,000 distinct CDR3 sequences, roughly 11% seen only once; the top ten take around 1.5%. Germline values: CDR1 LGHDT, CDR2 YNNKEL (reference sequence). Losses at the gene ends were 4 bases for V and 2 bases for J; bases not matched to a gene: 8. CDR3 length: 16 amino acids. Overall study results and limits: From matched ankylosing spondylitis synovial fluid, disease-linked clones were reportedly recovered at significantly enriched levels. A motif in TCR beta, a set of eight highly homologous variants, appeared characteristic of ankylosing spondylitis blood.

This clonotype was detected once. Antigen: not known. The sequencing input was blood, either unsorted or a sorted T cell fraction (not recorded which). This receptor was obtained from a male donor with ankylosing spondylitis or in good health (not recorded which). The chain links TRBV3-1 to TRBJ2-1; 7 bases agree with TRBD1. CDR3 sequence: CASSPQEGGTYNEQFF. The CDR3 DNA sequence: TGTGCCAGCAGCCCCCAAGAAGGGGGCACCTACAATGAGCAGTTCTTC.